The 15 T cell receptor beta chains below come from one sample, sequenced in a study of blood T cells in healthy people across ages (dated by TCRdb to about 2015). Library method: 5' RACE. The instrument was an Illumina HiSeq 2500. A second PCR of about 7 to 12 cycles was run with a J-beta primer mix and a sample-barcoded 5' primer. The public reads were reprocessed in TCRdb via fastp at Q25 and MiXCR, keeping in-frame beta chains. Merged by CDR3 protein, the rows form single entries marked with the most common genes and DNA. The sample records more than 550,000 distinct CDR3 sequences, 22% of which are singletons. The ten largest clones represent roughly a fifth of the sample. Material for sequencing was blood. The receptors stem from a man between 70 and 80 years old in good health.

This clonotype was observed a few times. The chain recombines TRBV11-2 with TRBJ2-4, with a weak D call TRBD1 (5 bases). The germline gives CDR1 SGHAT, CDR2 FQNNGV. V lost 3 bases to trimming and J lost 0 bases, with 12 bases between them. The CDR3 contains 16 residues. The CDR3 DNA reads TGTGCCAGCAGCTTCATTCAGGGCTTAGCCAAAAACATTCAGTACTTC. Translated: CASSFIQGLAKNIQYF.

The table lists this clonotype with a few counts. The V call is TRBV7-2, the J call TRBJ2-6; no clear D. The CDR3 length is 17 residues. V lost 8 bases and J 0 bases, leaving 17 bases between the germline ends. CDR1 and CDR2 (germline): SGHTA, FQGNSA. DNA for the CDR3: TGTGCCAGCTGTAGAAATCCGACCCCCTCTGGGGCCAACGTCCTGACTTTC. This translates into CASCRNPTPSGANVLTF.

CDR3 protein: CASSAPCLDCQGEQYF. For the CDR3, the DNA is TGTGCCAGCAGCGCACCCTGTTTGGACTGCCAGGGGGAGCAGTACTTC. The gene calls are TRBV9 and TRBJ2-7; a weak D match, TRBD1 (6 bases). This CDR3 spans 16 amino acids. V shed 3 bases and J shed 7 bases, with 23 bases lying between them. Germline-derived CDR1 and CDR2 are SGDLS and YYNGEE.

The rearrangement joins TRBV7-9 to TRBJ2-5; D uncertain. The ends were cut back, 2 bases at V and 4 bases at J, with 8 bases in the middle. The CDR3 contains 13 residues. Germline V gives CDR1 SEHNR, CDR2 FQNEAQ (reference sequence). Here the CDR3 reads CASSLLSRETQYF. In nucleotides, the CDR3 is TGTGCCAGCAGCTTACTATCCCGAGAGACCCAGTACTTC.

A few counts support this clonotype. The chain couples TRBV20-1 to TRBJ2-1; D is possibly TRBD1 (5 bases). The V gene lost 7 bases and the J gene lost 4 bases, with 11 bases spanning the gap. Germline CDR1 and CDR2: DFQATT and SNEGSKA (reference sequence). The CDR3 spans 12 residues. For the CDR3, the DNA is TGCAGTGTTCGGACATCTTACAATGAGCAGTTCTTC. Protein product: CSVRTSYNEQFF.

The genes are TRBV6-9 and TRBJ2-1; D unclear. This CDR3 spans 15 amino acids. Trimming shortened V by 6 bases and J by 0 bases, and 12 bases separated the two germline ends. Germline assignment: CDR1 MNHGY and CDR2 SVAAGI. In nucleotides, the CDR3 is TGTGCCAGCAGAGGCGGCCGAAGCTCCTACAATGAGCAGTTCTTC. Amino acid sequence: CASRGGRSSYNEQFF.

Many counts were recorded for this clonotype. This rearrangement joins TRBV6-6 to TRBJ2-3; 7 nucleotides agree with TRBD2. V lost 10 bases and J lost 1; bases outside the gene matches: 8. Per the germline V gene, CDR1 is MNHNY and CDR2 is SVGAGI (reference sequence). This CDR3 comprises 14 residues. This CDR3 reads CATGAGVRTDTQYF. DNA for the CDR3: TGTGCCACCGGGGCGGGGGTCCGCACAGATACGCAGTATTTT.

The V call is TRBV6-6, the J call TRBJ1-3; D remains unclear. This CDR3 comprises 12 residues. Looked up from germline, CDR1 is MNHNY and CDR2 is SVGAGI (reference sequence). V lost 7 bases to trimming and J lost 4 bases, with 8 bases between them. This chain's CDR3 is CASMDPGNTIYF. CDR3 nucleotides: TGTGCCAGCATGGACCCGGGAAACACCATATATTTT.

This clonotype was recorded many times. V gene TRBV7-9 combines with J gene TRBJ2-1; D is uncertain. With 8 bases removed from V and 5 bases from J, the gap between germline ends came to 13 bases. The CDR3 is 13 amino acids. Germline CDR1 SEHNR, CDR2 FQNEAQ (reference sequence). The CDR3 DNA is TGTGCCAGCTCATTAAACAAGGACAATGAGCAGTTCTTC. Residues: CASSLNKDNEQFF.

The table lists this clonotype with a count of one. The CDR3 reads CASSQDHRRIQYF. CDR3 bases: TGCGCCAGCAGCCAAGATCACAGACGCATTCAGTACTTC. The rearrangement links TRBV4-1 to TRBJ2-4; no clear D. CDR1 is MGHRA and CDR2 is YSYEKL in the germline V gene. The CDR3 is 13 amino acids. With 0 bases removed from V and 9 bases from J, the gap between germline ends came to 9 bases.

In its sample, this clonotype was seen a few times. V gene TRBV11-2 combines with J gene TRBJ1-1, with D tentatively TRBD1 (6 bases). Germline V gene lookup returns CDR1 SGHAT and CDR2 FQNNGV. V shed 6 bases and J shed 1 base, with 18 bases lying between them. This CDR3 spans 16 amino acids. This chain's CDR3 is CASRSLSDRSNTEAFF. DNA of the CDR3: TGTGCCAGCAGATCCCTAAGCGACAGGTCGAACACTGAAGCTTTCTTT.

This clonotype was observed a handful of times. The chain links TRBV19 to TRBJ1-4; 12 positions agree with TRBD1. Germline CDR1 reads LNHDA; CDR2 reads SQIVND (reference sequence). CDR3 length equals 15 residues. The trim removed 4 bases at V and 6 bases at J, leaving 3 bases unmatched. For the CDR3, the DNA is TGTGCCAGTAGTACCGGGACAGGGGGCGATGAAAAACTGTTTTTT. Translation gives CASSTGTGGDEKLFF.

A few counts support this clonotype. The CDR3 nucleotides are TGTGCCAGCAGTTTAAAGTCAGGGACCGGAAACACCATATATTTT. It translates to CASSLKSGTGNTIYF. The chain combines TRBV12-3 or TRBV12-4 with TRBJ1-3; a weak D match, TRBD1 (5 bases). The V gene lost 2 bases and the J gene lost 4 bases, with 12 bases spanning the gap. CDR3 length equals 15 residues.

This clonotype was seen at least ten times. CDR3 protein: CSARDYLARGDEQFF. The CDR3 nucleotides read TGCAGTGCTAGAGATTACCTAGCTCGGGGGGATGAGCAGTTCTTC. The rearrangement links TRBV20-1 to TRBJ2-1, with 7 bases matching TRBD2. Germline CDR1 and CDR2: DFQATT and SNEGSKA (reference sequence). The CDR3 consists of 15 residues. J lost 8 bases, V lost 0 bases, and 10 bases had no gene match.

This clonotype was seen repeatedly, ten times or more. The rearrangement uses TRBV12-3 or TRBV12-4 and TRBJ2-3; D perhaps matches TRBD2 (5 bases). The CDR3 has 13 amino acids. V was shortened by 6 bases and J by 6 bases, with 13 bases between the two germline ends. CDR3 DNA sequence: TGTGCCAGCAGCACTGACTGGGAGGATACGCAGTATTTT. Its translation is CASSTDWEDTQYF.